Below, 32 T cell receptor beta chains from the same sample are listed, as sequenced in a study of blood T cell repertoires in COVID-19. This table comes from immunoSEQ multiplex PCR, and its TCRdb copy is limited to in-frame clones, with some not included. The table has about 59,000 clones, approximately 80% seen once; the top ten hold approximately 6%. The sequenced sample was peripheral blood. These receptors were obtained from a woman in her sixties or seventies with acute or convalescent COVID-19.

The chain combines TRBV5-6 with TRBJ2-3, with 8 bases lining up with TRBD2. With 3 bases clipped from V and 2 bases from J, the junction kept 8 bases outside the gene matches. This CDR3 is 16 amino acids long. The germline gives CDR1 SGHDT, CDR2 YYEEEE. DNA for the CDR3: TGTGCCAGCAGCTCCACTCAGCGGGGGACCACAGATACGCAGTATTTT. Residues: CASSSTQRGTTDTQYF.

A single count supports this clone. V is TRBV5-1 and J is TRBJ1-1; TRBD1 matches at 11 bases. Trimming removed 4 bases from V and 0 bases from J; junction bases left unmatched: 8. The CDR3 has 17 residues. CDR1 and CDR2 (germline): SGHRS, YFSETQ. CDR3 amino acids: CASSPGQGGPMNTEAFF. The CDR3 bases are TGCGCCAGCAGCCCGGGACAGGGGGGACCCATGAACACTGAAGCTTTCTTT.

The CDR3 sequence: CASSIWQGNQPQHF. In DNA, the CDR3 is TGTGCCAGTAGTATTTGGCAGGGGAATCAGCCCCAGCATTTT. The chain combines TRBV19 with TRBJ1-5; weak D call: TRBD1 (6 bases). This CDR3 is 14 amino acids long. V lost 3 bases and J 4 bases, leaving 10 bases between the germline ends. The germline CDR1 and CDR2 sequences are LNHDA and SQIVND (reference sequence). Complete variable domain (other parts from reference TRBV19 and TRBJ1-5): DGGITQSPKYLFRKEGQNVTLSCEQNLNHDAMYWYRQDPGQGLRLIYYSQIVNDFQKGDIAEGYSVSREKKESFPLTVTSAQKNPTAFYLCASSIWQGNQPQHFGDGTRLSIL.

This clone was seen a handful of times. The chain couples TRBV4-2 to TRBJ2-2; 9 bases map to TRBD2. This CDR3 region has 16 residues. CDR1 and CDR2 from the germline V gene are LGHNA and YNFKEQ. V lost 1 base, J lost 6 bases, and 6 bases stayed unmatched. As DNA, the CDR3 is TGTGCCAGCAGCCAAGTAGGCGGGGGGGCCCCCGGGGAGCTGTTTTTT. Protein sequence: CASSQVGGGAPGELFF.

The chain uses TRBV21-1 and TRBJ1-3; the D call of TRBD1 is as the table states it, not checked on the DNA. TRBV21-1 is described as a pseudogene. The CDR3 length is 15 residues. Written as DNA, the CDR3 is TGTGCCAGCAGCTCCAAGGGGGTGAAAGGAAACACCATATATTTT. It specifies CASSSKGVKGNTIYF.

This chain links TRBV5-1 with TRBJ1-2, with 12 nucleotides matching TRBD1. With V trimmed by 4 bases and J by 7 bases, 14 bases remained unmatched. Germline CDR1 SGHRS, CDR2 YFSETQ. CDR3 size: 17 residues. CDR3 region: CASSLTGTGGKGSGYTF. CDR3 nucleotide sequence: TGCGCCAGCAGCCTGACCGGGACAGGGGGCAAGGGTAGTGGCTACACCTTC.

CDR3 in DNA: TGTGCCAGTAGTATAGATTTCGGTACAGGGAATCAGCCCCAGCATTTT. Its protein is CASSIDFGTGNQPQHF. The chain recombines TRBV19 with TRBJ1-5; a weak D match, TRBD1 (6 bases). The CDR3 is 16 amino acids. Germline lookup yields CDR1 LNHDA and CDR2 SQIVND (reference sequence). V was clipped by 0 bases and J by 4 bases, with 13 bases between them.

The chain joins TRBV5-5 to TRBJ1-1; 9 positions match TRBD1. The CDR3 totals 16 residues. The ends lost 1 base at V and 5 bases at J; junction bases unmatched: 9. CDR1 and CDR2 from the germline V gene are SGHKS and YYEKEE (reference sequence). CDR3 protein: CASSLSSWGQGTEAFF. CDR3 bases: TGTGCCAGCAGCTTGTCAAGCTGGGGACAGGGAACTGAAGCTTTCTTT.

This clone was found once. The V and J genes are TRBV7-9 and TRBJ1-2; a weak D match, TRBD1 (5 bases). CDR1 and CDR2 from the germline V gene are SEHNR and FQNEAQ (reference sequence). The CDR3 consists of 15 residues. Trimming stripped 5 bases from V and 4 bases from J, with 17 bases between. CDR3 amino acids: CASSPSLGQGYGYTF. The CDR3 DNA follows: TGTGCCAGCAGCCCGTCATTGGGGCAGGGCTATGGCTACACCTTC.

The chain is built from TRBV3-1 (or the pseudogene TRBV3-2) and TRBJ2-7, with D perhaps matching TRBD2 (7 bases). Germline CDR1 LGHDT, CDR2 YNNKEL (reference sequence). V lost 3 bases and J 3 bases, leaving 21 bases between the germline ends. CDR3 length equals 17 residues. As DNA, the CDR3 is TGTGCCAGCAGCCACCTCCCTGGCGGGGGCTCACACTACGAGCAGTACTTC. This encodes CASSHLPGGGSHYEQYF.

This clone was detected a few times. The chain carries TRBV5-1 and TRBJ1-2; D is possibly TRBD1 (6 bases). This CDR3 has 14 residues. Looked up from germline, CDR1 is SGHRS and CDR2 is YFSETQ. V dropped 0 bases and J dropped 2 bases, with 8 bases sitting between them. The CDR3 reads CASSLADRNYGYTF. CDR3 bases: TGCGCCAGCAGCTTGGCCGACAGGAACTATGGCTACACCTTC.

This clone has more than one count but fewer than ten. The chain uses TRBV10-3 and TRBJ1-4; 9 bases are shared with TRBD1. In germline, CDR1 is ENHRY, CDR2 SYGVKD. The CDR3 runs 14 residues. V lost 4 bases to trimming and J lost 5 bases; unmatched junction nucleotides: 2. The chain's CDR3 is CAISGGQGNEKLFF. The CDR3 nucleotides read TGTGCCATCAGTGGAGGACAGGGGAATGAAAAACTGTTTTTT.

Turning to this clone: This may be a read error, as it is one base from a much larger clone. This chain connects TRBV6-1 to TRBJ2-7, with D possibly TRBD1 on 5 matching bases. Per the germline V gene, CDR1 is MNHNS and CDR2 is SASEGT. This CDR3 region has 12 residues. Trimming stripped 2 bases from V and 4 bases from J, with 6 bases between. CDR3 sequence (DNA): TGTGCCAGCAGTGAACAGGGTTACGAGCAGTACTTC. Protein sequence: CASSEQGYEQYF.

V is TRBV18 and J is TRBJ1-2, with 9 nucleotides matching TRBD1. CDR3 length: 15 amino acids. Germline V CDR1 and CDR2: KGHSH, LQKENI. The V and J ends lost 0 bases and 3 bases, in that order; junction bases with no gene match: 2. The CDR3 region has the DNA TGTGCCAGCTCACCACCGGGGACAGGGCACTATGGCTACACCTTC. Protein: CASSPPGTGHYGYTF.

This clone was recorded once. J is TRBJ2-3 and V is TRBV4-3; TRBD1 matches at 7 bases. Losses at the gene ends were 0 bases for V and 6 bases for J; bases not matched to a gene: 6. The CDR3 loop spans 15 amino acids. CDR1 is LGHNA, CDR2 YSLEER, per germline. CDR3 protein: CASSQDHATGDTQYF. CDR3 bases: TGCGCCAGCAGCCAAGATCATGCGACAGGGGATACGCAGTATTTT.

V and J are TRBV7-2 and TRBJ2-5; the match to TRBD2 covers 8 bases. The V segment lost 5 bases and the J segment 4 bases; nucleotides outside the gene matches: 12. The CDR3 is 16 amino acids. The germline gives CDR1 SGHTA, CDR2 FQGNSA. CDR3 sequence: CASSAQGRGVGETQYF. For the CDR3, the DNA is TGTGCCAGCAGCGCCCAAGGGCGGGGGGTAGGAGAGACCCAGTACTTC.

The chain combines TRBV27 with TRBJ2-1, with 10 positions matching TRBD2. The CDR3 runs to 19 residues. Per germline, CDR1 MNHEY and CDR2 SMNVEV (reference sequence). V lost 6 bases to trimming and J lost 8 bases; unmatched junction nucleotides: 22. DNA of the CDR3: TGTGCCAGCAGCCCCCCCTTTGGGAAGCGGGGGGGCGAGAGGGATGAGCAGTTCTTC. Residues: CASSPPFGKRGGERDEQFF.

A few counts support this clone. The CDR3 region is CASSLVGRISYEQYF. CDR3 DNA: TGTGCCAGCAGCTTAGTGGGGAGGATTTCCTACGAGCAGTACTTC. The rearrangement joins TRBV7-2 to TRBJ2-7; perhaps TRBD2 as D (6 bases). The V gene's germline CDR1 is SGHTA and CDR2 FQGNSA. Trimming pared 1 base from V and 1 base from J, leaving 11 bases between. The CDR3 extends over 15 amino acids.

Points on this clone: A junction end diverges from the germline sequence, so it may reflect a read error. The J gene is TRBJ1-2, the V gene TRBV29-1, with 7 bases identical to TRBD1. CDR3 size: 13 residues. Per the germline V gene, CDR1 is SQVTM and CDR2 is ANQGSEA. As DNA, the CDR3 is TGCAGCGTTGACCGGACAGGAGACTACGGCTACACCTTC. Translation: CSVDRTGDYGYTF.

The chain combines TRBV29-1 with TRBJ2-7; TRBD1 agrees at 7 bases. The CDR3 covers 16 residues. The germline V gene has CDR1 SQVTM and CDR2 ANQGSEA. After removal of 2 bases from V and 0 bases from J, the junction contained 10 bases not matched to a gene. CDR3 coding DNA: TGCAGCGTTGAAATCAAATTACAGGGGAGCTCCTACGAGCAGTACTTC. The encoded protein is CSVEIKLQGSSYEQYF.

The V gene is TRBV30, the J gene TRBJ2-1; 9 bases are a match to TRBD2. J was trimmed by 9 bases and V by 7 bases; bases with no gene match: 10. Germline CDR1 GTSNPN, CDR2 SVGIG (reference sequence). This CDR3 is 13 amino acids long. CDR3 loop: CASERGAVGEQFF. The CDR3 DNA is TGTGCCTCTGAGCGGGGGGCTGTGGGTGAGCAGTTCTTC.

This chain uses TRBV2 with TRBJ1-3; TRBD1 aligns across 10 bases. CDR1 is SNHLY and CDR2 is FYNNEI in the germline V gene. This CDR3 spans 15 amino acids. V lost 4 bases, J lost 4 bases, and 4 bases stayed unmatched. CDR3 DNA sequence: TGTGCCAGCAGTGGGGACAGGGGTGTAGGAAACACCATATATTTT. This sequence encodes CASSGDRGVGNTIYF.

This chain links TRBV19 with TRBJ1-2; tentative D call: TRBD1 (6 bases). CDR1 is LNHDA and CDR2 is SQIVND in the germline V gene (reference sequence). Trimming took 4 bases from V and 4 from J, leaving 16 bases between them. This CDR3 has 15 amino acids. DNA of the CDR3: TGTGCCAGTAGTACACAATGGGGGCCCTCCTATGGCTACACCTTC. This sequence encodes CASSTQWGPSYGYTF.

A few counts support this clone. The chain employs TRBV28 and TRBJ1-2; D perhaps matches TRBD1 (5 bases). Trimming took off 6 bases at V and 8 bases at J, with 16 bases between the two ends. This CDR3 region has 13 residues. The germline gives CDR1 MDHEN, CDR2 SYDVKM. The CDR3 nucleotides read TGTGCCAGCAGCGAAGGGGTGGAAATAGGCTACACCTTC. The encoded protein is CASSEGVEIGYTF.

The V and J genes are TRBV7-8 and TRBJ1-2; no definite D call. With 4 bases removed from V and 0 bases from J, the gap between germline ends came to 9 bases. This CDR3 contains 14 residues. Per germline, CDR1 SGHVS and CDR2 FQNEAQ. The CDR3, as DNA: TGTGCCAGCAGCTCCCCCGGGGCTAACTATGGCTACACCTTC. It codes for CASSSPGANYGYTF.

This clone was found a few times. J is TRBJ2-1 and V is TRBV12-3 or TRBV12-4; D not certain. Trimming took 4 bases from V and 3 from J, leaving 4 bases between them. This CDR3 spans 12 amino acids. The CDR3 spells CASSWSYNEQFF. Here the CDR3 DNA reads TGTGCCAGCAGTTGGAGCTACAATGAGCAGTTCTTC.

This clone showed up many times. This chain connects TRBV7-9 to TRBJ2-3; tentatively, D is TRBD2 (5 bases). Germline lookup yields CDR1 SEHNR and CDR2 FQNEAQ (reference sequence). The CDR3 consists of 13 residues. V gave up 4 bases and J gave up 4 bases, with 9 bases separating them. The CDR3 protein is CASSSRGPDTQYF. The CDR3 DNA reads as TGTGCCAGCAGCTCCCGAGGGCCAGATACGCAGTATTTT. Filled out from reference TRBV7-9 and TRBJ2-3, the complete variable domain reads DTGVSQNPRHKITKRGQNVTFRCDPISEHNRLYWYRQTLGQGPEFLTYFQNEAQLEKSRLLSDRFSAERPKGSFSTLEIQRTEQGDSAMYLCASSSRGPDTQYFGPGTRLTVL.

This clone was found a few times. The rearrangement links TRBV30 to TRBJ1-2; 11 bases are shared with TRBD1. Trimming took 5 bases from V and 3 from J; bases not matched to a gene: 8. Germline CDR1 is GTSNPN and CDR2 is SVGIG (reference sequence). The CDR3 extends over 15 amino acids. CDR3 region: CAWELRDRGDYGYTF. In DNA, the CDR3 is TGTGCCTGGGAACTCCGGGACAGGGGGGACTATGGCTACACCTTC.

J is TRBJ1-5 and V is TRBV27, with D possibly being TRBD1 (5 bases). V lost 6 bases, J lost 2 bases, and 17 bases lay in between. Germline CDR1 MNHEY, CDR2 SMNVEV (reference sequence). This CDR3 is built from 16 residues. DNA for the CDR3: TGTGCCAGCAGACGCGGGGGGGTTCTGGGCAATCAGCCCCAGCATTTT. It yields the protein CASRRGGVLGNQPQHF.

This clone showed up just a few times. The chain links TRBV5-6 to TRBJ1-2; 9 bases match TRBD1. The length of the CDR3 is 17 residues. Germline CDR1 reads SGHDT; CDR2 reads YYEEEE. V lost 3 bases to trimming and J lost 2 bases; unmatched junction nucleotides: 11. The CDR3 DNA sequence: TGTGCCAGCAGCTCTACTGGACAGGGGAGATCCAACTATGGCTACACCTTC. This codes for CASSSTGQGRSNYGYTF.

The sample holds a few counts of this clone. The chain recombines TRBV7-2 with TRBJ1-2; TRBD1 agrees at 10 bases. V was pared by 3 bases and J by 4 bases, with 2 bases of the junction left unmatched. This CDR3 has 14 residues. Germline CDR1 is SGHTA and CDR2 is FQGNSA. CDR3 amino acids: CASSFGTGAYGYTF. CDR3 nucleotide sequence: TGTGCCAGCAGCTTTGGGACAGGGGCCTATGGCTACACCTTC.

The chain is built from TRBV5-4 and TRBJ2-3, with TRBD2 matching over 7 bases. This CDR3 contains 15 residues. CDR1 and CDR2 from the germline V gene are SGHNT and YYREEE (reference sequence). J was trimmed by 5 bases and V by 6 bases; bases with no gene match: 12. The CDR3 spells CASTKGGEVGDTQYF. CDR3 sequence (DNA): TGTGCCAGCACAAAGGGAGGGGAGGTAGGAGATACGCAGTATTTT.